Sequencing of this T cell receptor (beta chain) was carried out in a study of blood T cells in healthy people across ages. Every participating donor contributed approximately 9.5 milliliters of peripheral blood through a draw. A remark on this clonotype: Its specificity is not known.

Study results and caveats: It was held that diversity estimates obtained from one million T cells represented underestimates.

V gave up 5 bases and J gave up 4 bases; unmatched junction bases: 10. CDR1 and CDR2 from the germline V gene are PRHDT and FYEKMQ (reference sequence). The CDR3 is made up of 15 amino acids. A second PCR of about 7 to 12 cycles used a sample-barcoded 5' primer and a J-beta primer mix. Carrying 12 random nucleotides, a template-switch adaptor labeled each individual cDNA molecule. From the 5' RACE reads, TCRdb called clonotypes with MiXCR, one entry per CDR3 protein. The profile shows about 680,000 distinct CDR3 sequences, 49% of them singletons. This clonotype was sampled from a woman aged 60-75 years in good health. Specimen: blood. V usage is TRBV13 and J usage is TRBJ2-7; the match to TRBD1 covers 8 bases. The CDR3 DNA follows: TGTGCCAGCAGCCCCCCCCGGACAGGGCTTTACGAGCAGTACTTC. This codes for CASSPPRTGLYEQYF.